This TCR beta chain was sequenced in a study of blood T cell repertoires in COVID-19. Whole-study context: Sources were T cells, B-cell-depleted T cells, or PBMCs; the material itself was cDNA or gDNA.

CDR1 and CDR2 from the germline V gene are WSHSY and SAAADI. Trimming shortened V by 10 bases and J by 0 bases, and 13 bases separated the two germline ends. This CDR3 has 14 residues. TCRdb's copy holds only in-frame clones and misses some; the assay was immunoSEQ multiplex PCR. The sample comprises more than 150,000 clones, roughly 80% of which are singletons, and 12% rests with the top ten. Cohorts were based on clinical histories the participants reported. Recovered status applied to Cohort 3 donors who had two consecutive negative PCRs. It also applied to those with clearance or with symptom resolution.

The chain recombines TRBV10-2 with TRBJ1-3, with D possibly TRBD1 on 5 matching bases. The sample consisted of PBMCs or T cells enriched from blood (not recorded which). The receptor was isolated from a man in his forties who had recovered from COVID-19. CDR3: CATKPGNSGNTIYF. The CDR3 DNA reads TGCGCCACCAAACCAGGGAACTCTGGAAACACCATATATTTT.